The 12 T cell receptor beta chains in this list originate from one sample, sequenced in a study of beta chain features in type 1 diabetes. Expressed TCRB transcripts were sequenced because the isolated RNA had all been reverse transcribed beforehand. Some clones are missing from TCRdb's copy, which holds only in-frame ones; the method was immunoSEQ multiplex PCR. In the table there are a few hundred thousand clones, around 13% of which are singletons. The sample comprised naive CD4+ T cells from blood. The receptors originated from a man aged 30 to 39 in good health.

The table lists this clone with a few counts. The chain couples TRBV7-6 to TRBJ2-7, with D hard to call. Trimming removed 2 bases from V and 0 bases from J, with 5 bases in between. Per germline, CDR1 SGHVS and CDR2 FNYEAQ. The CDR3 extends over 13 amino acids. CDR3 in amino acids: CASSLFLSYEQYF. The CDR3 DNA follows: TGTGCCAGCAGCTTATTCCTCTCCTACGAGCAGTACTTC. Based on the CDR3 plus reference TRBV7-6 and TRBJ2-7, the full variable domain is GAGVSQSPRYKVTKRGQDVALRCDPISGHVSLYWYRQALGQGPEFLTYFNYEAQQDKSGLPNDRFSAERPEGSISTLTIQRTEQRDSAMYRCASSLFLSYEQYFGPGTRLTVT.

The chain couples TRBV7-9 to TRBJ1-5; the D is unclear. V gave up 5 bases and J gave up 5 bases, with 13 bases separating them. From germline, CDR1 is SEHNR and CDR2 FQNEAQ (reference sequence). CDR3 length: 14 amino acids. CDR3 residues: CASSPLGPYQPQHF. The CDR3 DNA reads TGTGCCAGCAGCCCCTTAGGGCCCTATCAGCCCCAGCATTTT.

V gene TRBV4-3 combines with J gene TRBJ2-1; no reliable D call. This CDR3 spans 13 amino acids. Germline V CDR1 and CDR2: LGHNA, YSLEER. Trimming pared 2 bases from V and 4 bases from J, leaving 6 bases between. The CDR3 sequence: CASSQLTYNEQFF. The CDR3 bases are TGCGCCAGCAGCCAACTCACTTACAATGAGCAGTTCTTC.

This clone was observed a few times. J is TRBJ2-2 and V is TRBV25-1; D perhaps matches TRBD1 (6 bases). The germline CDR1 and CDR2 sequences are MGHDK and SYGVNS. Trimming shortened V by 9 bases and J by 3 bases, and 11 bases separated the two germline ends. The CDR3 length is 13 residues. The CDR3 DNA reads TGTGCCAGTAATTCAGGGGACACCGGGGAGCTGTTTTTT. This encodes CASNSGDTGELFF.

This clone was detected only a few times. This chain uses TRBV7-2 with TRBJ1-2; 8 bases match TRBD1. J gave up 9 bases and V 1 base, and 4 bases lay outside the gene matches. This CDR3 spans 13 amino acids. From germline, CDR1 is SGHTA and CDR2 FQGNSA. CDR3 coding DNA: TGTGCCAGCAGCTTAGGGACAGGGCAGCGCTACACCTTC. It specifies CASSLGTGQRYTF.

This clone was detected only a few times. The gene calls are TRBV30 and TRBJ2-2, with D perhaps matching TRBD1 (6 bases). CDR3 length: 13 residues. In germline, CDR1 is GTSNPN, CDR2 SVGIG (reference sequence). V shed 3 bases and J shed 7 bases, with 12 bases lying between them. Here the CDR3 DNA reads TGTGCCTGGAGAAACAGGGCGGGCGGGGAGCTGTTTTTT. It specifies CAWRNRAGGELFF.

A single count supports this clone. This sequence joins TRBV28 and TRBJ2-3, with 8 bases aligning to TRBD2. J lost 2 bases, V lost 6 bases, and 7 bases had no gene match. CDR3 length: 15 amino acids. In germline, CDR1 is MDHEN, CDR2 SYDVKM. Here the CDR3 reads CASRPPGLVTDTQYF. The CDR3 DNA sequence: TGTGCCAGCAGGCCTCCGGGACTAGTCACAGATACGCAGTATTTT.

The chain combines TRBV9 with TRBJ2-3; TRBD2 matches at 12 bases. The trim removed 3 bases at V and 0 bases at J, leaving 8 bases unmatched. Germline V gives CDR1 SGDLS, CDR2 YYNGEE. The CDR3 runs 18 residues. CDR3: CASSATLAGGSSTDTQYF. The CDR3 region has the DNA TGTGCCAGCAGCGCGACACTAGCGGGGGGCTCTAGCACAGATACGCAGTATTTT. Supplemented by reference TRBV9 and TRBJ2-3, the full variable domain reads DSGVTQTPKHLITATGQRVTLRCSPRSGDLSVYWYQQSLDQGLQFLIQYYNGEERAKGNILERFSAQQFPDLHSELNLSSLELGDSALYFCASSATLAGGSSTDTQYFGPGTRLTVL.

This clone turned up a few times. CDR3 loop: CASSLPKIQGYRSGANVLTF. CDR3 bases: TGTGCCAGCAGCTTACCAAAAATACAGGGCTACCGCTCTGGGGCCAACGTCCTGACTTTC. V is TRBV7-6 and J is TRBJ2-6, with a weak D call TRBD1 (6 bases). Per germline, CDR1 SGHVS and CDR2 FNYEAQ. This CDR3 region has 20 residues. Trimming left V 2 bases short and J 0 bases short, with 20 bases between.

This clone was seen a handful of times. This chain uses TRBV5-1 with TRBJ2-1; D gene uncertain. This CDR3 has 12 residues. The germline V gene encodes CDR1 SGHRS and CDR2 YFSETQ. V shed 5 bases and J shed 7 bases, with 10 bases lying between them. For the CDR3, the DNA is TGCGCCAGCAGTTTTAGTGTGAATGAGCAGTTCTTC. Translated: CASSFSVNEQFF.

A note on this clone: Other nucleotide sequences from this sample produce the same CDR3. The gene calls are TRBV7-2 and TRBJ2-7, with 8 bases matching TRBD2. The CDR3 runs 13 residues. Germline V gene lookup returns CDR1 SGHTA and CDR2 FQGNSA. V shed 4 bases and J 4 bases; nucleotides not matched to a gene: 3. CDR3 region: CASSSSGSYEQYV. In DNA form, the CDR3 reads TGTGCCAGCAGCTCGAGCGGGAGTTACGAGCAGTACGTC.

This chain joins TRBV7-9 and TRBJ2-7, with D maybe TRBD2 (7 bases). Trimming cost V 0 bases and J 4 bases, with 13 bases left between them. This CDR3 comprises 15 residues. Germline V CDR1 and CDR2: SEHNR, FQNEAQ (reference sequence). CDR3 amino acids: CASSLASGTQYEQYV. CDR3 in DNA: TGTGCCAGCAGCTTAGCCAGCGGGACACAATACGAGCAGTACGTC.